One TCR beta chain is described in this entry. Its antigen remains unidentified. CDR1 is LNHDA, CDR2 SQIVND, per germline (reference sequence). The CDR3 runs to 13 residues. The V end lost 0 bases, the J end lost 8 bases, and 10 bases lay between the germline ends. Profiled with immunoSEQ multiplex PCR; TCRdb holds only in-frame clones, not every one. Of some 100,000 clones listed, about 94% were seen once; the top ten hold roughly 1.3%. This sample is drawn from a study of siplizumab effects on memory and regulatory T cells. Study results and limitations: Controls had 26.9% Treg-derived mappable alloreactive CD4+ clones on average, versus approximately 69% with siplizumab. Naive T cells appeared more varied than memory cells and looked like key alloresponse contributors. Some alloreactive sequences were traceable to unstimulated CD4+ memory cells, and siplizumab significantly reduced them. Unstimulated subsets were the mapping target of only a minor fraction of alloreactive clones.

The sample comprised non-Treg CD4+ T cells sorted from blood. The chain carries TRBV19 and TRBJ1-2; D unclear. This clonotype was obtained from a human donor in good health. The CDR3 here is CASSIEGSMGYTF. The CDR3 bases are TGTGCCAGTAGTATAGAGGGCAGTATGGGCTACACCTTC.